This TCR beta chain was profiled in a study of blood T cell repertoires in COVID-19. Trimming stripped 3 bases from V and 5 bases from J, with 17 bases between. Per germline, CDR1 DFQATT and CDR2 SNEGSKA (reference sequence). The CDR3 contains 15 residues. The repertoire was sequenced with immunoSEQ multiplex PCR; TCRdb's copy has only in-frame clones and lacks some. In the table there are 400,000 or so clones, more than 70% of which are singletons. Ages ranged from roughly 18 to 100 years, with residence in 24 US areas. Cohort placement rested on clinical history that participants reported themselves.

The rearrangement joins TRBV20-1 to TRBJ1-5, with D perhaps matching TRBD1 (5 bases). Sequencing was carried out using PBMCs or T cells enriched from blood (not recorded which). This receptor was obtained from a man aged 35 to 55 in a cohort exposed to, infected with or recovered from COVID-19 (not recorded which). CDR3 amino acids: CSASLSPWGDQPQHF. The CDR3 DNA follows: TGCAGTGCTAGTCTTAGTCCCTGGGGGGATCAGCCCCAGCATTTT.